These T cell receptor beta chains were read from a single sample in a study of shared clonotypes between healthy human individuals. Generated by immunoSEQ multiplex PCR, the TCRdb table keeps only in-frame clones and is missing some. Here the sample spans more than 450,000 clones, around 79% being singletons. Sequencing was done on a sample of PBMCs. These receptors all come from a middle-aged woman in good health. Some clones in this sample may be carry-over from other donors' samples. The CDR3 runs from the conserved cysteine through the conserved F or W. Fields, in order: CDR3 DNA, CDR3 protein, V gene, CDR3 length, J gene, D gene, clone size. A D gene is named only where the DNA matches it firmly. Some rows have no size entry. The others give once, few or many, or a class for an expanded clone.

CDR3 DNA: TGTGCCAGCAGCGCCGCAGGGAGCAATCAGCCCCAGCATTTT
CDR3 protein: CASSAAGSNQPQHF
V gene: TRBV6-1
CDR3 length: 14
J gene: TRBJ1-5
D gene: .
clone size: .

CDR3 DNA: TGTGCCTGGAGCTTTAGCCGACCGAACACTGAAGCTTTCTTT
CDR3 protein: CAWSFSRPNTEAFF
V gene: TRBV30
CDR3 length: 14
J gene: TRBJ1-1
D gene: .
clone size: few

CDR3 DNA: TGTGCCAGCAGCCCGGGGACAGATACGCAGTATTTT
CDR3 protein: CASSPGTDTQYF
V gene: TRBV7-3
CDR3 length: 12
J gene: TRBJ2-3
D gene: .
clone size: .

CDR3 DNA: TGTGCCATCAGTGATCCGACAGGGTCCCACACTGAAGCTTTCTTT
CDR3 protein: CAISDPTGSHTEAFF
V gene: TRBV10-3
CDR3 length: 15
J gene: TRBJ1-1
D gene: TRBD1
clone size: .

CDR3 DNA: TGTGCCAGCAGCTTGGGTGCGAAGGGCGCGGACACCGGGGAGCTGTTTTTT
CDR3 protein: CASSLGAKGADTGELFF
V gene: TRBV5-4
CDR3 length: 17
J gene: TRBJ2-2
D gene: .
clone size: once

CDR3 DNA: TGTGCCAGCAGGACAGGGGGCCAAGTTTACAATGAGCAGTTCTTC
CDR3 protein: CASRTGGQVYNEQFF
V gene: TRBV28
CDR3 length: 15
J gene: TRBJ2-1
D gene: TRBD1
clone size: .

CDR3 DNA: TGTGCCAGCAGTTTATCCCAGGGCTTTAACTATGGCTACACCTTC
CDR3 protein: CASSLSQGFNYGYTF
V gene: TRBV28
CDR3 length: 15
J gene: TRBJ1-2
D gene: .
clone size: .

CDR3 DNA: TGTGCCAGCAGCGTAGATGGCGGGAGCGGTACAGATACGCAGTATTTT
CDR3 protein: CASSVDGGSGTDTQYF
V gene: TRBV9
CDR3 length: 16
J gene: TRBJ2-3
D gene: TRBD2
clone size: .

CDR3 DNA: TGTGCCAGCAGACTTCGGCCACTAGCGGGGAGGTCCTCCTACGAGCAGTACTTC
CDR3 protein: CASRLRPLAGRSSYEQYF
V gene: TRBV7-8
CDR3 length: 18
J gene: TRBJ2-7
D gene: TRBD2
clone size: once

CDR3 DNA: TGTGCCAGCAGTGATTTACAGGGAGACAATCAGCCCCAGCATTTT
CDR3 protein: CASSDLQGDNQPQHF
V gene: TRBV6-1
CDR3 length: 15
J gene: TRBJ1-5
D gene: .
clone size: .

CDR3 DNA: TGTGCCAGCAGTTTAGATTATGGCTACACCTTC
CDR3 protein: CASSLDYGYTF
V gene: TRBV28
CDR3 length: 11
J gene: TRBJ1-2
D gene: .
clone size: few

CDR3 DNA: TGTGCCAGCTCAGACAGGGAAGGCTATGGCTACACCTTC
CDR3 protein: CASSDREGYGYTF
V gene: TRBV9
CDR3 length: 13
J gene: TRBJ1-2
D gene: TRBD1
clone size: .

CDR3 DNA: TGTGCCTGGAGTGTGTATGGAAACACCATATATTTT
CDR3 protein: CAWSVYGNTIYF
V gene: TRBV30
CDR3 length: 12
J gene: TRBJ1-3
D gene: .
clone size: .

CDR3 DNA: TGCGCCAGCAGCCCGGCCGGCACTAATGAAAAACTGTTTTTT
CDR3 protein: CASSPAGTNEKLFF
V gene: TRBV5-1
CDR3 length: 14
J gene: TRBJ1-4
D gene: .
clone size: .

CDR3 DNA: TGTGCCACCAGCAGAGATCCGGTAGGACATAGCAATCAGCCCCAGCATTTT
CDR3 protein: CATSRDPVGHSNQPQHF
V gene: TRBV15
CDR3 length: 17
J gene: TRBJ1-5
D gene: .
clone size: .

CDR3 DNA: TGTGCCAGCAGCTTAGATAGCAATCAGCCCCAGCATTTT
CDR3 protein: CASSLDSNQPQHF
V gene: TRBV7-8
CDR3 length: 13
J gene: TRBJ1-5
D gene: .
clone size: .

CDR3 DNA: TGTGCCTGGAGTGTAGAGAGGACAGGAGGCTACACCTTC
CDR3 protein: CAWSVERTGGYTF
V gene: TRBV30
CDR3 length: 13
J gene: TRBJ1-2
D gene: TRBD1
clone size: once

CDR3 DNA: TGCGCCAGCGCCCTGGGGAGGGGGATTTTGCAAGAGACCCAGTACTTC
CDR3 protein: CASALGRGILQETQYF
V gene: TRBV10-2
CDR3 length: 16
J gene: TRBJ2-5
D gene: .
clone size: .

CDR3 DNA: TGTGCCAGCAGCAGACAGACAGGAGAAGCTTTCTTT
CDR3 protein: CASSRQTGEAFF
V gene: TRBV5-4
CDR3 length: 12
J gene: TRBJ1-1
D gene: .
clone size: .

CDR3 DNA: TGCGCCAGCAGGAACAGGGGGAGGGGCAGGAATCAGCCCCAGCATTTT
CDR3 protein: CASRNRGRGRNQPQHF
V gene: TRBV23-1
CDR3 length: 16
J gene: TRBJ1-5
D gene: TRBD1
clone size: .

CDR3 DNA: TGTGCCAGCACCTCCGGGACAGCGAACACCGGGGAGCTGTTTTTT
CDR3 protein: CASTSGTANTGELFF
V gene: TRBV2
CDR3 length: 15
J gene: TRBJ2-2
D gene: TRBD1
clone size: .

CDR3 DNA: TGTGCCAGCAGTGGAACTAGAGCTGGGGCCAACGTCCTGACTTTC
CDR3 protein: CASSGTRAGANVLTF
V gene: TRBV2
CDR3 length: 15
J gene: TRBJ2-6
D gene: .
clone size: .

CDR3 DNA: TGTGCCAGCAGCTTAGCCCGGGACAGGGGTGCCGGGGAGCTGTTTTTT
CDR3 protein: CASSLARDRGAGELFF
V gene: TRBV7-9
CDR3 length: 16
J gene: TRBJ2-2
D gene: TRBD1
clone size: .

CDR3 DNA: TGTGCCAATAACACTGAAGCTTTCTTT
CDR3 protein: CANNTEAFF
V gene: TRBV5-4
CDR3 length: 9
J gene: TRBJ1-1
D gene: .
clone size: .

CDR3 DNA: TGTGCCAGTAGTAGCCCCACTGAAGCTTTCTTT
CDR3 protein: CASSSPTEAFF
V gene: TRBV19
CDR3 length: 11
J gene: TRBJ1-1
D gene: .
clone size: .

CDR3 DNA: TGTGCCAGCAGTTTAAGAATCCGGGGTGGTAAAACTGAAGCTTTCTTT
CDR3 protein: CASSLRIRGGKTEAFF
V gene: TRBV28
CDR3 length: 16
J gene: TRBJ1-1
D gene: .
clone size: .

CDR3 DNA: TGTGCCGGCATCCCATGGGGAAACAATGAGCAGTTCTTC
CDR3 protein: CAGIPWGNNEQFF
V gene: TRBV30
CDR3 length: 13
J gene: TRBJ2-1
D gene: .
clone size: .

CDR3 DNA: TGTGCCAGCAGCTTATCCGGGACAGGGGCCGAGCAGTACTTC
CDR3 protein: CASSLSGTGAEQYF
V gene: TRBV11-3
CDR3 length: 14
J gene: TRBJ2-7
D gene: TRBD1
clone size: .

CDR3 DNA: TGTGCCAGCAGCGCCGGGACAGGGGCGAGGGGCACTGAAGCTTTCTTT
CDR3 protein: CASSAGTGARGTEAFF
V gene: TRBV9
CDR3 length: 16
J gene: TRBJ1-1
D gene: TRBD1
clone size: .

CDR3 DNA: TGTGCCAGCAGTTGGTCGGGACTAGCGGACAATGAGCAGTTCTTC
CDR3 protein: CASSWSGLADNEQFF
V gene: TRBV11-2
CDR3 length: 15
J gene: TRBJ2-1
D gene: TRBD2
clone size: .

CDR3 DNA: TGTGCCAGCAGCCTTACAGGGGACCTCTACAATGAGCAGTTCTTC
CDR3 protein: CASSLTGDLYNEQFF
V gene: TRBV7-6
CDR3 length: 15
J gene: TRBJ2-1
D gene: TRBD1
clone size: .

CDR3 DNA: TGTGCCAGCAGCTTAGCCCTTGGAGGGGATCAGCCCCAGCATTTT
CDR3 protein: CASSLALGGDQPQHF
V gene: TRBV7-2
CDR3 length: 15
J gene: TRBJ1-5
D gene: .
clone size: .

CDR3 DNA: TGTGCCAGCAGCCCTCGGACAGATGGAAACACCATATATTTT
CDR3 protein: CASSPRTDGNTIYF
V gene: TRBV9
CDR3 length: 14
J gene: TRBJ1-3
D gene: .
clone size: .

CDR3 DNA: TGTGCCAGCTCAACGGGGGGGACAGGCAACTACGAGCAGTACTTC
CDR3 protein: CASSTGGTGNYEQYF
V gene: TRBV18
CDR3 length: 15
J gene: TRBJ2-7
D gene: .
clone size: .

CDR3 DNA: TGTGCCTGGGACCAGAACAATGAGCAGTTCTTC
CDR3 protein: CAWDQNNEQFF
V gene: TRBV30
CDR3 length: 11
J gene: TRBJ2-1
D gene: .
clone size: .

CDR3 DNA: TGTGCCAGTAGTTACCTCAGGGCTGAAGCTTTCTTT
CDR3 protein: CASSYLRAEAFF
V gene: TRBV19
CDR3 length: 12
J gene: TRBJ1-1
D gene: .
clone size: .

CDR3 DNA: TGTGCCAGCAGCCCGCAGCTAGTGGCCTACGAGCAGTACTTC
CDR3 protein: CASSPQLVAYEQYF
V gene: TRBV9
CDR3 length: 14
J gene: TRBJ2-7
D gene: .
clone size: .

CDR3 DNA: TGTGCCAGCTCACGAGGCACTACCTACGAGCAGTACTTC
CDR3 protein: CASSRGTTYEQYF
V gene: TRBV27
CDR3 length: 13
J gene: TRBJ2-7
D gene: .
clone size: .

CDR3 DNA: TGTGCCAGCAGCTTATACGGGGGTAACTATGGCTACACCTTC
CDR3 protein: CASSLYGGNYGYTF
V gene: TRBV7-3
CDR3 length: 14
J gene: TRBJ1-2
D gene: .
clone size: .

CDR3 DNA: TGTGCCAGTAGTATCTGGACAGGGGGGCGGAACACTGAAGCTTTCTTT
CDR3 protein: CASSIWTGGRNTEAFF
V gene: TRBV19
CDR3 length: 16
J gene: TRBJ1-1
D gene: TRBD1
clone size: .

CDR3 DNA: TGTGCCAGCAGCTTCAGTCTCTCAGATACGCAGTATTTT
CDR3 protein: CASSFSLSDTQYF
V gene: TRBV11-2
CDR3 length: 13
J gene: TRBJ2-3
D gene: .
clone size: .

CDR3 DNA: TGTGCCAGTAGTATTTCCCACGGGAGTATTTACGAGCAGTACTTC
CDR3 protein: CASSISHGSIYEQYF
V gene: TRBV19
CDR3 length: 15
J gene: TRBJ2-7
D gene: .
clone size: .

CDR3 DNA: TGTGCCAGCAGCCGAACAGGCCACGAGCAGTACTTC
CDR3 protein: CASSRTGHEQYF
V gene: TRBV9
CDR3 length: 12
J gene: TRBJ2-7
D gene: .
clone size: .

CDR3 DNA: TGTGCCAGCAGTGAACAGGGTAGTGGCGACGAGCAGTACTTC
CDR3 protein: CASSEQGSGDEQYF
V gene: TRBV2
CDR3 length: 14
J gene: TRBJ2-7
D gene: .
clone size: .

CDR3 DNA: TGCGCCATATTGGGACTAGCGGGATGGGTGGCTCACGTCCTGACTTTC
CDR3 protein: CAILGLAGWVAHVLTF
V gene: TRBV10-1
CDR3 length: 16
J gene: TRBJ2-6
D gene: TRBD2
clone size: .

CDR3 DNA: TGTGCCAGCAACCTTTCGGGGGCAACGGGGAATTCACCCCTCCACTTT
CDR3 protein: CASNLSGATGNSPLHF
V gene: TRBV28
CDR3 length: 16
J gene: TRBJ1-6
D gene: .
clone size: few

CDR3 DNA: TGCGCCAGCACAATCCAACAGGGGGCGGGCGAGCAGTACTTC
CDR3 protein: CASTIQQGAGEQYF
V gene: TRBV5-1
CDR3 length: 14
J gene: TRBJ2-7
D gene: TRBD1
clone size: .

CDR3 DNA: TGCGCCAGCAGCCAAGATGGGGCGCGCGGGGACATTCAGTACTTC
CDR3 protein: CASSQDGARGDIQYF
V gene: TRBV4-3
CDR3 length: 15
J gene: TRBJ2-4
D gene: .
clone size: many

CDR3 DNA: TGCAGCGCGGGACAGACCTCTGGAAACACCATATATTTT
CDR3 protein: CSAGQTSGNTIYF
V gene: TRBV29-1
CDR3 length: 13
J gene: TRBJ1-3
D gene: TRBD1
clone size: .

CDR3 DNA: TGTGCCAGCAGTGCCGGGACAGCCACAGATACGCAGTATTTT
CDR3 protein: CASSAGTATDTQYF
V gene: TRBV6-5
CDR3 length: 14
J gene: TRBJ2-3
D gene: TRBD1
clone size: few

CDR3 DNA: TGTGCCAGCAGCTCCCGGACCGGGGCCAACGTCCTGACTTTC
CDR3 protein: CASSSRTGANVLTF
V gene: TRBV9
CDR3 length: 14
J gene: TRBJ2-6
D gene: .
clone size: .

CDR3 DNA: TGCGCCAGCAAGAAGGAACAGGATGGGACCCAGTACTTC
CDR3 protein: CASKKEQDGTQYF
V gene: TRBV10-1
CDR3 length: 13
J gene: TRBJ2-5
D gene: .
clone size: once

CDR3 DNA: TGTGCCAGCAGTGAATTAACTAGCGAGGACATTCAGTACTTC
CDR3 protein: CASSELTSEDIQYF
V gene: TRBV2
CDR3 length: 14
J gene: TRBJ2-4
D gene: TRBD2
clone size: .

CDR3 DNA: TGCGCCAGCAGCCAAGCCGGGGGCGTCTATGGCTACACCTTC
CDR3 protein: CASSQAGGVYGYTF
V gene: TRBV4-3
CDR3 length: 14
J gene: TRBJ1-2
D gene: .
clone size: .

CDR3 DNA: TGCGCCAGCAGCCCTAGCGGGAGCTCCTACAATGAGCAGTTCTTC
CDR3 protein: CASSPSGSSYNEQFF
V gene: TRBV4-1
CDR3 length: 15
J gene: TRBJ2-1
D gene: TRBD2
clone size: .

CDR3 DNA: TGTGCCAGCAGCCTCTCCGGGGGGACTCCCTACGAGCAGTACTTC
CDR3 protein: CASSLSGGTPYEQYF
V gene: TRBV11-2
CDR3 length: 15
J gene: TRBJ2-7
D gene: TRBD2
clone size: .

CDR3 DNA: TGCAGCGTTGCACAGGGGGTCTATGGCTACACCTTC
CDR3 protein: CSVAQGVYGYTF
V gene: TRBV29-1
CDR3 length: 12
J gene: TRBJ1-2
D gene: TRBD1
clone size: few

CDR3 DNA: TGTGCCAGCAGACCCCCAGCGGGAGGACCCTACAATGAGCAGTTCTTC
CDR3 protein: CASRPPAGGPYNEQFF
V gene: TRBV7-2
CDR3 length: 16
J gene: TRBJ2-1
D gene: TRBD2
clone size: few

CDR3 DNA: TGCGCCAGCAGCTTGGGGGGGGCGAGCCCGAATACGCAGTATTTT
CDR3 protein: CASSLGGASPNTQYF
V gene: TRBV5-1
CDR3 length: 15
J gene: TRBJ2-3
D gene: .
clone size: .

CDR3 DNA: TGCGCCAGCAGCCAAGGAGACAGGGCTATTACCGGGGAGCTGTTTTTT
CDR3 protein: CASSQGDRAITGELFF
V gene: TRBV4-1
CDR3 length: 16
J gene: TRBJ2-2
D gene: TRBD1
clone size: .